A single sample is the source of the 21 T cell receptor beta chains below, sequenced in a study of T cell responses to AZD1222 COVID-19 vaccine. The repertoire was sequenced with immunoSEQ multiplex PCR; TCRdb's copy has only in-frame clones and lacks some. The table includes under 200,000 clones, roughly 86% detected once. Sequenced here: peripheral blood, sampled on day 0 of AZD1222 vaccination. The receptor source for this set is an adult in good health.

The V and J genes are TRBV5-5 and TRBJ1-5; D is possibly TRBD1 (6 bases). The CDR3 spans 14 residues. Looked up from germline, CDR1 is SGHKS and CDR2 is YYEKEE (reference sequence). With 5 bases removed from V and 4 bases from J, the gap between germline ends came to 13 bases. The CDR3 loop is CASRPGVGNQPQHF. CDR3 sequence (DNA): TGTGCCAGCAGACCAGGGGTGGGTAATCAGCCCCAGCATTTT.

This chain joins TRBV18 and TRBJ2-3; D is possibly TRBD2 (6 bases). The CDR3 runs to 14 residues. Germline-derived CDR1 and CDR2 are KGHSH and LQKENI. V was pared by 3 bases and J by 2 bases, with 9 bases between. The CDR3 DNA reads TGTGCCAGCTCACCGGACTATATCACAGATACGCAGTATTTT. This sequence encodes CASSPDYITDTQYF.

Here the CDR3 reads CASSQDQLMPNEQYF. Here the CDR3 DNA reads TGTGCCAGCAGCCAAGACCAATTGATGCCCAACGAGCAGTACTTC. V is TRBV4-2 and J is TRBJ2-7; no firm D call. Germline V CDR1 and CDR2: LGHNA, YNFKEQ. This CDR3 comprises 15 residues. Trimming removed 0 bases at V and 5 bases at J, with 14 bases between.

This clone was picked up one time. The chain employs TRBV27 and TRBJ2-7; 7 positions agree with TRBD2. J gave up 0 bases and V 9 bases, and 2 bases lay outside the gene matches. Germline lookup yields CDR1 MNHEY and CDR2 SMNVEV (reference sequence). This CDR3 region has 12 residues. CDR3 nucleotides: TGTGCCAGTCGGGGGGACTCCTACGAGCAGTACTTC. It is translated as CASRGDSYEQYF.

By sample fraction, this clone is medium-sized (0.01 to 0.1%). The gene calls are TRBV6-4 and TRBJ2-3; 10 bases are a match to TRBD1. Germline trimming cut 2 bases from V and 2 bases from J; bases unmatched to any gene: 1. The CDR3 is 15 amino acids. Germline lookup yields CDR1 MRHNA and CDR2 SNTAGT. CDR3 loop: CASSDGTGDTDTQYF. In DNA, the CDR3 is TGTGCCAGCAGTGACGGGACAGGGGACACAGATACGCAGTATTTT.

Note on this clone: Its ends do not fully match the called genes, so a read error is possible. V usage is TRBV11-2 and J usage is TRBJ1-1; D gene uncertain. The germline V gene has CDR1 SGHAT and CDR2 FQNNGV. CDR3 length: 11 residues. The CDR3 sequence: CASSSHTEAFF. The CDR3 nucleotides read TGTGCCAGCAGCTCCCACACAGAAGCTTTCTTT.

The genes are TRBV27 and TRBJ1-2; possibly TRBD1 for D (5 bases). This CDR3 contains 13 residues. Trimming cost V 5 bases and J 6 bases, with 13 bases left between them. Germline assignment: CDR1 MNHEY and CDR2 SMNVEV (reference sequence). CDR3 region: CASSRGGIDGYTF. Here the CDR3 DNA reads TGTGCCAGCAGTCGGGGGGGAATAGATGGCTACACCTTC.

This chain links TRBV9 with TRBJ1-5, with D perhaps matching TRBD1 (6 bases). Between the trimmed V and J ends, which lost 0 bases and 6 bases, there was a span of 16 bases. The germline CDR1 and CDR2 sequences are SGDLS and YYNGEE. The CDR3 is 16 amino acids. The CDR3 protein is CASSVGKGGGSQPQHF. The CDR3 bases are TGTGCCAGCAGCGTAGGAAAAGGGGGTGGAAGTCAGCCCCAGCATTTT.

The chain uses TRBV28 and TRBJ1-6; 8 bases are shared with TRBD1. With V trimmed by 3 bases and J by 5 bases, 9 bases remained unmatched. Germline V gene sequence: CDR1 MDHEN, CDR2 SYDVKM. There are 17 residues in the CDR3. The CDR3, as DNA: TGTGCCAGCAGTTTGGGCAGGGGGCGAACTAATAATTCACCCCTCCACTTT. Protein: CASSLGRGRTNNSPLHF.

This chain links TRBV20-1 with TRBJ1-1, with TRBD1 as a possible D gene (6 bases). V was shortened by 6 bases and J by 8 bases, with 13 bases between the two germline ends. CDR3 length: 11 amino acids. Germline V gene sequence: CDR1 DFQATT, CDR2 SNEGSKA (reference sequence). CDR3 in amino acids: CSAPGGLEAFF. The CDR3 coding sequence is TGCAGTGCCCCCGGGGGCCTAGAAGCTTTCTTT.

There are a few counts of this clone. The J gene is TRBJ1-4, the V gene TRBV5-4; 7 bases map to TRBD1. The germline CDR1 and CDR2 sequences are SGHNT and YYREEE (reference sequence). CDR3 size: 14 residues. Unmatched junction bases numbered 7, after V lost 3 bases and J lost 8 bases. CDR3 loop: CASSSQGSREKLFF. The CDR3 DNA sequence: TGTGCCAGCAGCTCACAGGGGTCACGGGAAAAACTGTTTTTT.

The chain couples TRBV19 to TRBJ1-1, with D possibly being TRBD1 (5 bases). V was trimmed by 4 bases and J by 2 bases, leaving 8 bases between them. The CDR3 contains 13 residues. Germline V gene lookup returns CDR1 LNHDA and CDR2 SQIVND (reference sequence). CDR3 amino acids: CASSTGGNTEAFF. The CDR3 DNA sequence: TGTGCCAGTAGTACCGGGGGTAACACTGAAGCTTTCTTT.

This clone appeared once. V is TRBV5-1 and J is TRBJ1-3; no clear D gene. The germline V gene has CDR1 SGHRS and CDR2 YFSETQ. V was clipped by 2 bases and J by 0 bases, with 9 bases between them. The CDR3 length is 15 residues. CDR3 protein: CASSLQPSSGNTIYF. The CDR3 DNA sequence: TGCGCCAGCAGCTTACAGCCATCCTCTGGAAACACCATATATTTT.

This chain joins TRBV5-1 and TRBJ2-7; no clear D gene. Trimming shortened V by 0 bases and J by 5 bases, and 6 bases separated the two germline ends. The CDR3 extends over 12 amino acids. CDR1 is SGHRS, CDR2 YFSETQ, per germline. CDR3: CASSLVTDEQYF. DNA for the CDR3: TGCGCCAGCAGCTTGGTTACCGACGAGCAGTACTTC.

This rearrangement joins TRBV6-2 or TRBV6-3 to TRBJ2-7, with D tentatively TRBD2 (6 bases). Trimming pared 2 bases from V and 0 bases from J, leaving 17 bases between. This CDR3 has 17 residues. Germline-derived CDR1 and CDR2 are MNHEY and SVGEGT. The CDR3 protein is CASSYKLGTPSSYEQYF. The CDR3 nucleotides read TGTGCCAGCAGTTACAAGTTAGGGACTCCGAGCTCCTACGAGCAGTACTTC.

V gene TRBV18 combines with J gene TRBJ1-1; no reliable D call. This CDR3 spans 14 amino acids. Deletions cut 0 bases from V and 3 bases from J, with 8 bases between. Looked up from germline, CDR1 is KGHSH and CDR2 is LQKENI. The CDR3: CASSPPGEYTEAFF. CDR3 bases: TGTGCCAGCTCACCACCGGGAGAATACACTGAAGCTTTCTTT. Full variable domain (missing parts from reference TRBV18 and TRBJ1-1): NAGVMQNPRHLVRRRGQEARLRCSPMKGHSHVYWYRQLPEEGLKFMVYLQKENIIDESGMPKERFSAEFPKEGPSILRIQQVVRGDSAAYFCASSPPGEYTEAFFGQGTRLTVV.

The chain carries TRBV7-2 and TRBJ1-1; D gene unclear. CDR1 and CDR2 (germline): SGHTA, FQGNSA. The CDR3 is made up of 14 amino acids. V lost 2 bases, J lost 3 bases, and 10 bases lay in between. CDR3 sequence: CASSLLPLDTEAFF. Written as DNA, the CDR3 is TGTGCCAGCAGCTTACTCCCCTTGGACACTGAAGCTTTCTTT.

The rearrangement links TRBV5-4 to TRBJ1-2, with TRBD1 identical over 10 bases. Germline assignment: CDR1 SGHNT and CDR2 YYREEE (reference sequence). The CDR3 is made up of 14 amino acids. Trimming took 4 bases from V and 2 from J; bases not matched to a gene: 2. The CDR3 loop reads CASSRDRGNYGYTF. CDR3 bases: TGTGCCAGCAGCCGGGACAGGGGAAACTATGGCTACACCTTC.

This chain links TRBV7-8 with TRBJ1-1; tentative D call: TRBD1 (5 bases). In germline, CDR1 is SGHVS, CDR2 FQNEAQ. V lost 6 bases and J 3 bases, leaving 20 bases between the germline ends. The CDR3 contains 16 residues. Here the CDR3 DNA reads TGTGCCAGCAGGCTAGTCCGTGCAGGGCGACACACTGAAGCTTTCTTT. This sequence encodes CASRLVRAGRHTEAFF.

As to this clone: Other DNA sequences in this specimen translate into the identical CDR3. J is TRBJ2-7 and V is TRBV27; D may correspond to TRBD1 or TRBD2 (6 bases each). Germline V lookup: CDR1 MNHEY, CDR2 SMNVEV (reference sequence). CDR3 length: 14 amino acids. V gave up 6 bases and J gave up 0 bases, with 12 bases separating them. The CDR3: CASRGAGSSYEQYF. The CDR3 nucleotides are TGTGCCAGCAGGGGGGCGGGGTCCTCCTACGAGCAGTACTTC.

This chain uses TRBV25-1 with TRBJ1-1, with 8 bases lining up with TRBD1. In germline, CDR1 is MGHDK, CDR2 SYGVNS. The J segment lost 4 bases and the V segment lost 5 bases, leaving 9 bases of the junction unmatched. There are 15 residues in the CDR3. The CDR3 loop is CASSITGGWGTEAFF. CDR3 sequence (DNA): TGTGCCAGCAGTATAACAGGGGGTTGGGGCACTGAAGCTTTCTTT.